A selection of T cell receptor beta chains follows, all from one sample in a study of Graves' ophthalmopathy and Graves' hyperthyroidism. TCRdb processed the multiplex PCR reads anew with MiXCR; each CDR3 protein has one entry. Of roughly 1.1 million distinct CDR3 sequences listed, roughly 35% are singletons. Sequenced input: peripheral blood or thyroid tissue (not recorded which). All receptors derive from an adult man with Graves' hyperthyroidism. The CDR3 runs from the conserved cysteine through the conserved F or W. The D gene is left open where the match is weak. For some rows the clone size is stated as once, few or many, or as a class when expanded; others skip it.

V: TRBV7-2
J: TRBJ2-7
size: many
D: .
DNA: TGTGCCAGCAGCGAGCGGGCCCAGAGCTCCTACGAGCAGTACTTC
CDR3: CASSERAQSSYEQYF

V: TRBV7-2
J: TRBJ1-2
size: .
D: .
DNA: TGTGCCAGCAGCTTAGCATTAGGCGTTGGCTACACCTTC
CDR3: CASSLALGVGYTF

V: TRBV2
J: TRBJ1-4
size: .
D: .
DNA: TGTGCCAGCAGCGCCGGAAGGTCGACTAATGAAAAACTGTTTTTT
CDR3: CASSAGRSTNEKLFF

V: TRBV12-3/TRBV12-4
J: TRBJ2-7
size: many
D: .
DNA: TGTGCCAGCAGTTTGCACAGTTCTCCCTACGAGCAGTACTTC
CDR3: CASSLHSSPYEQYF

V: TRBV5-8
J: TRBJ1-2
size: many
D: TRBD1
DNA: TGTGCCAGCAGCTCGGGCGGGGACAGACCTTATGGCTACACCTTC
CDR3: CASSSGGDRPYGYTF

V: TRBV5-1
J: TRBJ2-5
size: .
D: .
DNA: TGCGCCAGCAGCAACTTGCAGGGGCCCCTCCAAGAGACCCAGTACTTC
CDR3: CASSNLQGPLQETQYF

V: TRBV5-6
J: TRBJ2-7
size: .
D: .
DNA: TGTGCCAGCAGCCACGGACCCGCATCCGGCGAGCAGTACTTC
CDR3: CASSHGPASGEQYF

V: TRBV11-2
J: TRBJ2-7
size: .
D: TRBD1
DNA: TGTGCCAGCGCGGGGAGGGGACAGGGCTACGAGCAGTACTTC
CDR3: CASAGRGQGYEQYF

V: TRBV7-9
J: TRBJ2-2
size: few
D: TRBD1
DNA: TGTGCCAGCAGCCGCCCAGGGACAGGGGGAGTCGACGGGGAGCTGTTTTTT
CDR3: CASSRPGTGGVDGELFF

V: TRBV12-3/TRBV12-4
J: TRBJ2-6
size: .
D: .
DNA: TGTGCCACCCTCCTTGGGGCCAACGTCCTGACTTTC
CDR3: CATLLGANVLTF

V: TRBV27
J: TRBJ1-2
size: .
D: .
DNA: TGTGCCAGCAGTTGGAAGGGGGAAGGCAACTATGGCTACACCTTC
CDR3: CASSWKGEGNYGYTF

V: TRBV10-3
J: TRBJ1-2
size: many
D: .
DNA: TGTGCCATCAGCTCCCCGGGGCTCTATGGCTACACCTTC
CDR3: CAISSPGLYGYTF

V: TRBV11-2
J: TRBJ2-7
size: .
D: .
DNA: TGTGCCAGCAGCACCCCGGGGACTTCGTACGAGCAGTACTTC
CDR3: CASSTPGTSYEQYF

V: TRBV10-3
J: TRBJ2-7
size: many
D: TRBD2
DNA: TGTGCCATCAGTGAAACGGGGAGGGTTCAGTACTTC
CDR3: CAISETGRVQYF

V: TRBV11-2
J: TRBJ2-7
size: .
D: .
DNA: TGTGCCAGCAGCCCGAGGGACAACCGGGACATCGAGCAGTACTTC
CDR3: CASSPRDNRDIEQYF

V: TRBV29-1
J: TRBJ2-7
size: .
D: TRBD1
DNA: TGCAGCAGTCGAGAGGGGGCAGACTTAACCTACGAGCAGTACTTC
CDR3: CSSREGADLTYEQYF

V: TRBV6-5
J: TRBJ1-1
size: few
D: .
DNA: TGTGCCAGCAGCCCCAACGCTGACCCAAACACTGAAGCTTTCTTT
CDR3: CASSPNADPNTEAFF

V: TRBV19
J: TRBJ2-7
size: .
D: TRBD1
DNA: TGTGCCAGTAGTATATCTCCGACAGGGAGAGCCTACGAGCAGTACTTC
CDR3: CASSISPTGRAYEQYF

V: TRBV5-6
J: TRBJ2-7
size: .
D: .
DNA: TGTGTCAGCAGAGAACAGGGCGGCTACGAGCAGTACTTC
CDR3: CVSREQGGYEQYF

V: TRBV2
J: TRBJ2-7
size: few
D: .
DNA: TGTGCCAGCAGACGGGACTCGGCTCGCGAGCAGTACTTC
CDR3: CASRRDSAREQYF

V: TRBV28
J: TRBJ1-5
size: .
D: .
DNA: TGTGCCAGCAGACCGCCGAACAGGCGGAATCAGCCCCAGCATTTT
CDR3: CASRPPNRRNQPQHF

V: TRBV28
J: TRBJ1-1
size: many
D: .
DNA: TGTGCCAGCAGTTTGGGGGGGCGCGAAGGCACTGAAGCTTTCTTT
CDR3: CASSLGGREGTEAFF

V: TRBV10-3
J: TRBJ1-1
size: .
D: .
DNA: TGTGCCAGCGGTAGGGGGGGCAGGAGGGACACTGAAGCTTTCTTT
CDR3: CASGRGGRRDTEAFF

V: TRBV24-1
J: TRBJ1-2
size: many
D: TRBD1
DNA: TGTACCACCAGTGAATGGGACAGCCGAGGATTCTATGGCTACACCTTC
CDR3: CTTSEWDSRGFYGYTF

V: TRBV10-3
J: TRBJ1-6
size: many
D: .
DNA: TGTGCCATCAGTGAGGACAGGTCTTCACCCCTCCACTTT
CDR3: CAISEDRSSPLHF

V: TRBV28
J: TRBJ1-2
size: .
D: .
DNA: TGTGCCAGCAGTTTTGCAGATAGCTATGGCTACACCTTC
CDR3: CASSFADSYGYTF